This TCR beta chain was identified during a study of CD8 T cells in ankylosing spondylitis. About this clonotype itself: The antigen remains undetermined.

The ends were cut back, 2 bases at V and 4 bases at J, with 10 bases in the middle. CDR3 size: 13 residues. Looked up from germline, CDR1 is DFQATT and CDR2 is SNEGSKA (reference sequence). TCR beta libraries were made by quantitative 5'-RACE with molecular barcodes. MiXCR, applied by TCRdb to the 5' RACE reads, yields one record per CDR3 protein. Found here are 700,000 or so distinct CDR3 sequences, under 20% of them singletons; the top ten hold around 19%. General study points: In peripheral blood, disease-linked CD8+ clones occurred at relatively low frequencies. The study identified a TCR beta motif of several highly homologous variants that appeared characteristic of ankylosing spondylitis blood. Enrichment of disease-linked clones was reportedly significant in matched ankylosing spondylitis synovial fluid.

The rearrangement joins TRBV20-1 to TRBJ2-3; tentatively, D is TRBD2 (6 bases). This receptor was identified in a male donor with ankylosing spondylitis. The sample taken for sequencing was blood, either unsorted or a sorted T cell fraction (not recorded which). In DNA form, the CDR3 reads TGCAGTGCTAGATGGGAGCGGGCAGATACGCAGTATTTT. This translates into CSARWERADTQYF.